These T cell receptor beta chains were read from a single sample in a study of cytomegalovirus exposure and HLA in healthy donors. TCRdb's table, derived via immunoSEQ multiplex PCR, lists solely in-frame clones and lacks some. Its clone listing holds some 48,000 clones. The source material was PBMCs. The receptors were gathered from a woman aged 40 to 55 in good health and CMV-seronegative. The CDR3 runs from the conserved cysteine through the conserved F or W. Fields, in order: CDR3 length, V gene, J gene, D gene, CDR3 protein, CDR3 DNA. D genes are given only for firm matches.

len: 17; v_gene: TRBV2; j_gene: TRBJ2-7; d_gene: TRBD2; CDR3aa: CASSRGGRGGTPAEQYF; CDR3nt: TGTGCCAGCAGTAGGGGCGGGCGCGGGGGGACCCCCGCCGAGCAGTACTTC
len: 16; v_gene: TRBV4-2; j_gene: TRBJ1-2; d_gene: NA; CDR3aa: CAGSHQQTADDYGYTF; CDR3nt: TGTGCCGGCAGCCACCAACAGACAGCAGACGACTATGGCTACACCTTC
len: 14; v_gene: TRBV5-1; j_gene: TRBJ2-5; d_gene: NA; CDR3aa: CASSLWLGEETQYF; CDR3nt: TGCGCCAGCAGCTTGTGGTTAGGGGAAGAGACCCAGTACTTC
len: 12; v_gene: TRBV4-2; j_gene: TRBJ1-2; d_gene: TRBD1; CDR3aa: CASSQTGDGYTF; CDR3nt: TGTGCCAGCAGCCAGACAGGGGATGGCTACACCTTC
len: 16; v_gene: TRBV12-5; j_gene: TRBJ2-7; d_gene: TRBD2; CDR3aa: CASGLGSGIRSYEQYF; CDR3nt: TGTGCTAGTGGTTTGGGAAGCGGGATTAGGTCCTACGAGCAGTACTTC
len: 13; v_gene: TRBV6-6; j_gene: TRBJ2-7; d_gene: TRBD1; CDR3aa: CASARQGNYEQYF; CDR3nt: TGTGCCAGCGCACGACAGGGAAACTACGAGCAGTACTTC
len: 18; v_gene: TRBV15; j_gene: TRBJ2-1; d_gene: NA; CDR3aa: CATSSPDRAQSSDNEQFF; CDR3nt: TGTGCCACCAGCAGCCCCGACAGAGCGCAATCCTCCGACAATGAGCAGTTCTTC
len: 19; v_gene: TRBV27; j_gene: TRBJ1-2; d_gene: NA; CDR3aa: CASSFSSTGRTSLSHGYTF; CDR3nt: TGTGCCAGCAGTTTCTCGTCGACAGGTCGGACTAGTTTATCGCATGGCTACACCTTC
len: 15; v_gene: TRBV5-4; j_gene: TRBJ2-1; d_gene: NA; CDR3aa: CASSSQGFLINEQFF; CDR3nt: TGTGCCAGCAGCTCCCAGGGGTTTTTGATAAATGAGCAGTTCTTC
len: 14; v_gene: TRBV5-1; j_gene: TRBJ2-2; d_gene: NA; CDR3aa: CASSLDPGTGELFF; CDR3nt: TGCGCCAGCAGCTTGGATCCGGGGACCGGGGAGCTGTTTTTT
len: 13; v_gene: TRBV19; j_gene: TRBJ1-2; d_gene: NA; CDR3aa: CASSMAGNYGYTF; CDR3nt: TGTGCCAGTAGTATGGCAGGGAACTATGGCTACACCTTC
len: 15; v_gene: TRBV11-3; j_gene: TRBJ1-1; d_gene: NA; CDR3aa: CASSLGGGRETEAFF; CDR3nt: TGTGCCAGCAGCTTAGGAGGAGGGAGGGAAACTGAAGCTTTCTTT
len: 11; v_gene: TRBV11-2; j_gene: TRBJ2-7; d_gene: NA; CDR3aa: CASSFTYEQYF; CDR3nt: TGTGCCAGCAGCTTTACCTACGAGCAGTACTTC
len: 15; v_gene: TRBV10-1; j_gene: TRBJ1-1; d_gene: NA; CDR3aa: CASSGRTAPNTEAFF; CDR3nt: TGCGCCAGCAGTGGAAGGACAGCCCCGAACACTGAAGCTTTCTTT
len: 14; v_gene: TRBV6-1; j_gene: TRBJ2-7; d_gene: NA; CDR3aa: CASSYTGPGYEQYF; CDR3nt: TGTGCCAGCAGTTATACAGGGCCGGGATACGAGCAGTACTTC
len: 13; v_gene: TRBV7-8; j_gene: TRBJ1-1; d_gene: NA; CDR3aa: CASSSTVNTEAFF; CDR3nt: TGTGCCAGCAGCTCGACAGTTAACACTGAAGCTTTCTTT
len: 12; v_gene: TRBV5-1; j_gene: TRBJ1-1; d_gene: TRBD1; CDR3aa: CASRSGDSEAFF; CDR3nt: TGCGCCAGCAGATCGGGGGACAGTGAAGCTTTCTTT
len: 13; v_gene: TRBV27; j_gene: TRBJ1-5; d_gene: TRBD1; CDR3aa: CASTRGLNQPQHF; CDR3nt: TGTGCCAGCACCAGGGGGCTGAATCAGCCCCAGCATTTT